A single sample gave rise to the 2 T cell receptor beta chains below, sequenced in a study of blood T cells in healthy people across ages. For the second PCR, which ran for 7 to 11 cycles, a sample-barcoded 5' primer and a J-beta primer mix were used. TCRdb reprocessed the 5' RACE reads with MiXCR, giving one entry per CDR3 protein. The table has 1.5 million to 2 million distinct CDR3 sequences, roughly 49% seen once; the top ten hold 2% to 2.5%. Sequenced: blood. The receptor source for this set is a woman aged 40 to 50 in good health.

Only a few counts were recorded for this clonotype. The chain is built from TRBV3-1 and TRBJ1-1; D remains ambiguous. Germline V gives CDR1 LGHDT, CDR2 YNNKEL (reference sequence). V was shortened by 0 bases and J by 5 bases, with 13 bases between the two germline ends. This CDR3 is 15 amino acids long. CDR3 region: CASSQEVHPGTEAFF. For the CDR3, the DNA is TGTGCCAGCAGCCAAGAGGTCCACCCGGGGACTGAAGCTTTCTTT.

This clonotype was observed a few times. This chain joins TRBV4-3 and TRBJ2-7, with TRBD1 identical over 7 bases. The CDR3 loop spans 16 amino acids. Per germline, CDR1 LGHNA and CDR2 YSLEER. V gave up 1 base and J gave up 4 bases; unmatched junction bases: 10. The CDR3 protein is CASSQAKTGRKYEQYF. CDR3 bases: TGCGCCAGCAGCCAAGCGAAGACAGGGCGAAAATACGAGCAGTACTTC.